These 27 T cell receptor beta chains originate from one sample sequenced in a study of monozygotic twins with inflammatory bowel disease. Reanalyzing the 5' RACE reads, TCRdb keeps one entry per CDR3 protein, without DNA. The data include a few hundred thousand distinct CDR3 sequences; the top ten clones carry around 2.6%. Material: blood. The receptors shown here come from a human donor with ulcerative colitis or Crohn's disease, or a healthy co-twin of an affected twin (not recorded which).

This chain joins TRBV14 and TRBJ2-1; as DNA is missing, the TRBD1 call by TCRdb cannot be tested. The CDR3 consists of 15 residues. Germline V gene lookup returns CDR1 SGHDN and CDR2 FVKESK. CDR3 sequence: CASSQAGAIYNEQFF.

CDR3 in amino acids: CASSSGTVTGELFF. This chain joins TRBV7-2 and TRBJ2-2; no DNA is available, so the TRBD1 call from TCRdb remains unchecked. This CDR3 region has 14 residues. From germline, CDR1 is SGHTA and CDR2 FQGNSA.

The rearrangement joins TRBV6-1 to TRBJ2-7; the D call from TCRdb, TRBD1, cannot be confirmed without DNA. This CDR3 spans 16 amino acids. Per germline, CDR1 MNHNS and CDR2 SASEGT. CDR3 in amino acids: CASSPGRGGTSYEQYF.

The chain joins TRBV9 to TRBJ2-2; TCRdb gives TRBD1 as the D gene, but with no DNA this cannot be confirmed. CDR1 and CDR2 from the germline V gene are SGDLS and YYNGEE. The CDR3 has 15 amino acids. CDR3 sequence: CANSVGTVNTGELFF.

V is TRBV25-1 and J is TRBJ2-7; the D call of TRBD2 rests on TCRdb alone, since no DNA is present to check it. The CDR3 covers 17 residues. Germline V gene data show CDR1 as MGHDK and CDR2 as SYGVNS. The chain's CDR3 is CASTLILFSGGLVEQYF.

The rearrangement links TRBV4-1 to TRBJ2-5; TCRdb returns TRBD1, unconfirmable since there is no DNA. The CDR3 is 15 residues long. Germline assignment: CDR1 MGHRA and CDR2 YSYEKL. CDR3 amino acids: CASSQVGQGRETQYF.

This chain links TRBV5-1 with TRBJ2-1; TCRdb outputs TRBD1, but without DNA this stays unchecked. The CDR3 is made up of 16 amino acids. Germline V gene data show CDR1 as SGHRS and CDR2 as YFSETQ. The CDR3 region is CASSLARGVSNDEQFF.

V and J are TRBV12-3 or TRBV12-4 and TRBJ2-1; the TCRdb call, TRBD2, lacks DNA for checking. CDR3 length equals 16 residues. The CDR3 protein is CASSFQLAGGNNEQFF.

This chain links TRBV7-2 with TRBJ2-7; TCRdb's D call of TRBD1 is untestable without DNA. Germline CDR1 and CDR2: SGHTA and FQGNSA. This CDR3 comprises 14 residues. CDR3 sequence: CASSLKAGNYEQYF.

The chain uses TRBV7-2 and TRBJ2-2; the TCRdb D gene call, TRBD1, has no DNA to confirm it. The CDR3 spans 16 residues. Germline V CDR1 and CDR2: SGHTA, FQGNSA. The CDR3 here is CASSLVGGPGTGELFF. The variable domain in full, with the rest retrieved from reference TRBV7-2 and TRBJ2-2, is GAGVSQSPSNKVTEKGKDVELRCDPISGHTALYWYRQSLGQGLEFLIYFQGNSAPDKSGLPSDRFSAERTGGSVSTLTIQRTQQEDSAVYLCASSLVGGPGTGELFFGEGSRLTVL.

This chain links TRBV7-2 with TRBJ2-5; TCRdb gives TRBD1 as the D gene, but with no DNA this cannot be confirmed. Germline CDR1 reads SGHTA; CDR2 reads FQGNSA. CDR3 length: 14 amino acids. Here the CDR3 reads CASSERDSQETQYF.

The chain has TRBV12-3 or TRBV12-4 and TRBJ1-4; the D call from TCRdb, TRBD1, cannot be confirmed without DNA. This CDR3 is built from 20 residues. The CDR3 reads CASSSEVWTGGIATNEKLFF.

The chain combines TRBV5-1 with TRBJ2-4; lacking DNA, the TRBD2 call made by TCRdb goes unchecked. There are 15 residues in the CDR3. In germline, CDR1 is SGHRS, CDR2 YFSETQ. CDR3 in amino acids: CASSLRDGPEGIQYF.

The J gene is TRBJ2-5, the V gene TRBV7-9; TCRdb's D call of TRBD1 is untestable without DNA. The CDR3 contains 12 residues. Germline CDR1 and CDR2: SEHNR and FQNEAQ (reference sequence). CDR3 residues: CASSLATGEADF.

The V and J genes are TRBV7-2 and TRBJ2-5; the D call of TRBD2 rests on TCRdb alone, since no DNA is present to check it. Germline V gene sequence: CDR1 SGHTA, CDR2 FQGNSA. The length of the CDR3 is 16 residues. The CDR3 spells CASSSRTSGAIGTQYF. Variable domain in full (rest from reference TRBV7-2 and TRBJ2-5): GAGVSQSPSNKVTEKGKDVELRCDPISGHTALYWYRQSLGQGLEFLIYFQGNSAPDKSGLPSDRFSAERTGGSVSTLTIQRTQQEDSAVYLCASSSRTSGAIGTQYFGPGTRLLVL.

The gene calls are TRBV6-2 or TRBV6-3 and TRBJ2-7; TCRdb's D gene call, TRBD1, goes unchecked for lack of DNA. From germline, CDR1 is MNHEY and CDR2 SVGEGT. The CDR3 is 14 amino acids. CDR3 amino acids: CASRHRGASYEQYF.

The genes are TRBV6-4 and TRBJ2-1. This CDR3 contains 13 residues. Germline assignment: CDR1 MRHNA and CDR2 SNTAGT. CDR3 protein: CASSVGVVNEQFF.

The chain combines TRBV24-1 with TRBJ2-1. Germline V lookup: CDR1 KGHDR, CDR2 SFDVKD. The CDR3 is 13 amino acids. The CDR3 spells CATSDPRKNEQFF.

This chain links TRBV4-1 with TRBJ2-1; TCRdb gives TRBD1 as the D gene, but with no DNA this cannot be confirmed. In germline, CDR1 is MGHRA, CDR2 YSYEKL. This CDR3 has 13 amino acids. The CDR3 loop is CASTRGGYNEQFF.

The chain carries TRBV14 and TRBJ2-7. This CDR3 is built from 14 residues. Germline CDR1 is SGHDN and CDR2 is FVKESK. The CDR3 reads CASSGDILSYEQYF.

The V and J genes are TRBV2 and TRBJ2-7; TCRdb outputs TRBD1, but without DNA this stays unchecked. The germline gives CDR1 SNHLY, CDR2 FYNNEI. The CDR3 runs to 14 residues. The CDR3: CASSEQDRTYEQYF.

V usage is TRBV12-3 or TRBV12-4 and J usage is TRBJ2-7; TCRdb gives TRBD2 as the D gene, but with no DNA this cannot be confirmed. The CDR3 covers 13 residues. The CDR3 spells CASRDRASSEQYF.

The V and J genes are TRBV9 and TRBJ1-6. This CDR3 is built from 15 residues. The germline gives CDR1 SGDLS, CDR2 YYNGEE. The CDR3: CASSVEGRRNSPLHF.

The chain couples TRBV3-1 to TRBJ2-4; TCRdb's D call, TRBD2, is unchecked because there is no DNA. The CDR3 consists of 17 residues. Germline V gives CDR1 LGHDT, CDR2 YNNKEL (reference sequence). This chain's CDR3 is CASSQGEAVVAKNIQYF.

This sequence joins TRBV5-1 and TRBJ2-1; without DNA, the TCRdb call of TRBD2 cannot be checked. CDR3 length: 16 residues. CDR1 is SGHRS and CDR2 is YFSETQ in the germline V gene. Here the CDR3 reads CASSLVLAGVRGEQFF.

The chain is built from TRBV30 and TRBJ2-7. The germline CDR1 and CDR2 sequences are GTSNPN and SVGIG (reference sequence). The CDR3 spans 11 residues. The CDR3 reads CAWRGIYEQYF.

The J gene is TRBJ1-2, the V gene TRBV4-3. CDR1 and CDR2 from the germline V gene are LGHNA and YSLEER. The CDR3 is 17 amino acids. CDR3 amino acids: CASSQDITADIDYGYTF.